Presented here are 11 T cell receptor beta chains from one specimen sequenced in a study of monozygotic twins with inflammatory bowel disease. Reanalyzing the 5' RACE reads, TCRdb keeps one entry per CDR3 protein, without DNA. This listing includes over 200,000 distinct CDR3 sequences. The sequenced material came from blood. The source of these receptors is a human donor with ulcerative colitis or Crohn's disease, or a healthy co-twin of an affected twin (not recorded which).

The V and J genes are TRBV29-1 and TRBJ2-4; TCRdb gives TRBD1 as the D gene, but with no DNA this cannot be confirmed. The CDR3 is 14 residues long. Germline values: CDR1 SQVTM, CDR2 ANQGSEA. Here the CDR3 reads CSVSGGDTKNIQYF.

The V gene is TRBV18, the J gene TRBJ1-5. CDR3 length: 13 amino acids. From germline, CDR1 is KGHSH and CDR2 LQKENI. This CDR3 reads CASSPIDAQPQHF.

V gene TRBV5-5 combines with J gene TRBJ1-2; lacking DNA, the TRBD1 call made by TCRdb goes unchecked. The CDR3 spans 18 residues. Germline V gene lookup returns CDR1 SGHKS and CDR2 YYEKEE (reference sequence). The CDR3 loop is CASSFGRGSWEAYVGYTF.

The chain combines TRBV5-4 with TRBJ2-7. The CDR3 runs 11 residues. Germline V gene sequence: CDR1 SGHNT, CDR2 YYREEE (reference sequence). CDR3 in amino acids: CASSVGVEQYF.

The V call is TRBV5-1, the J call TRBJ2-6; TCRdb indicates TRBD1, and absent DNA this call remains unverified. CDR1 is SGHRS and CDR2 is YFSETQ in the germline V gene. The CDR3 covers 16 residues. CDR3 amino acids: CASSLVGVTGGNVLTF.

This rearrangement joins TRBV18 to TRBJ2-3; TCRdb's D call of TRBD2 is untestable without DNA. The CDR3 loop spans 14 amino acids. Per the germline V gene, CDR1 is KGHSH and CDR2 is LQKENI. CDR3 sequence reads: CASSWAGFTDTQYF.

CDR3 amino acids: CASSPRPKGLNSPLHF. The rearrangement links TRBV11-2 to TRBJ1-6; absent DNA, TCRdb's TRBD1 call cannot be checked. Germline V lookup: CDR1 SGHAT, CDR2 FQNNGV. CDR3 size: 16 residues. The full variable domain, completed using reference TRBV11-2 and TRBJ1-6, is EAGVAQSPRYKIIEKRQSVAFWCNPISGHATLYWYQQILGQGPKLLIQFQNNGVVDDSQLPKDRFSAERLKGVDSTLKIQPAKLEDSAVYLCASSPRPKGLNSPLHFGNGTRLTVT.

V gene TRBV6-5 combines with J gene TRBJ2-1. The CDR3 has 16 residues. Germline V lookup: CDR1 MNHEY, CDR2 SVGAGI. The CDR3 spells CASSTTTTSSYNEQFF.

The chain recombines TRBV5-1 with TRBJ1-3. CDR1 is SGHRS and CDR2 is YFSETQ in the germline V gene. The CDR3 spans 16 residues. CDR3 region: CASSSSGAGTGNTIYF.

The V and J genes are TRBV5-1 and TRBJ2-3. This CDR3 contains 16 residues. Germline V CDR1 and CDR2: SGHRS, YFSETQ. CDR3 sequence: CASSLPATVNTDTQYF.

The chain joins TRBV19 to TRBJ2-7; TCRdb reports TRBD1, a call that lacks DNA to check it against. The CDR3 is 17 amino acids. Germline lookup yields CDR1 LNHDA and CDR2 SQIVND (reference sequence). This CDR3 is CASSRSRGQKRDVEQYF.